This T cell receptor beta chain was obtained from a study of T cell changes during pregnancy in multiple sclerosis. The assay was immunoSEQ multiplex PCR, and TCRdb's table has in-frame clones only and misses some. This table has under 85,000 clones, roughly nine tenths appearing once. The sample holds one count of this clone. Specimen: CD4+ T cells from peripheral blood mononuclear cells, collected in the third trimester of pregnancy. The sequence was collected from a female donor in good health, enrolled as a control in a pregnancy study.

CDR3 bases: TGTGCCAGCTCACTCGGCCAGGGGCCAGATACGCAGTATTTT. The encoded protein is CASSLGQGPDTQYF. The rearrangement uses TRBV18 and TRBJ2-3; a weak D match, TRBD1 (6 bases). V lost 4 bases to trimming and J lost 4 bases, with 12 bases between them. CDR1 KGHSH and CDR2 LQKENI come from the germline V gene. This CDR3 has 14 residues. Complete variable domain (other parts from reference TRBV18 and TRBJ2-3): NAGVMQNPRHLVRRRGQEARLRCSPMKGHSHVYWYRQLPEEGLKFMVYLQKENIIDESGMPKERFSAEFPKEGPSILRIQQVVRGDSAAYFCASSLGQGPDTQYFGPGTRLTVL.